The TCR beta chain under discussion was sequenced for a study of blood T cell repertoires in COVID-19. In the study overall: The analysed material was cDNA or gDNA that came from T cells, B-cell-depleted T cells, or PBMCs.

Clones were read by immunoSEQ multiplex PCR, and TCRdb kept only the in-frame ones, dropping some. Among about 230,000 clones listed, 85% to 90% were seen once. Per the germline V gene, CDR1 is MGHRA and CDR2 is YSYEKL. Trimming shortened V by 0 bases and J by 8 bases, and 13 bases separated the two germline ends. The CDR3 sequence is 14 residues long. The sample was peripheral blood. The receptor's source is a woman aged 60-75 years with acute or convalescent COVID-19. The chain links TRBV4-1 to TRBJ1-2; unclear D gene. The CDR3 DNA follows: TGCGCCAGCAGCCAAGATGGGCAAGGTGGAGGCTACACCTTC. It translates to CASSQDGQGGGYTF.